Described below is a single TCR beta chain sequence and its context. TCRdb keeps only in-frame clones here, not all; method: immunoSEQ multiplex PCR. The data hold 68,000 or so clones, with 86% observed a single time. This specimen comes from a study of OX40 agonist ivuxolimab in advanced cancers. The ends were cut back, 3 bases at V and 13 bases at J, with 20 bases in the middle. The CDR3 has 14 residues. The germline V gene encodes CDR1 SGDLS and CDR2 YYNGEE. The chain combines TRBV9 with TRBJ2-1; TRBD1 or TRBD2 may be the D gene (5 bases each). The TCR comes from an adult with an advanced solid tumor such as melanoma, head and neck, liver or kidney cancer. The source material was CD4+ or CD8+ T cells sorted from blood, sampled in a trial of the OX40 agonist ivuxolimab. CDR3 nucleotides: TGTGCCAGCAGCGCAAAGGTTGGGGGAACTTCCCAGTTCTTC. This sequence encodes CASSAKVGGTSQFF.